This TCR beta chain was profiled in a study of identical twins. TCRdb used MiXCR to reprocess the 5' RACE reads, holding one entry per CDR3 protein. The sample includes approximately 280,000 distinct CDR3 sequences, about 8% of them seen just once. CDR3 length: 12 amino acids. Germline lookup yields CDR1 DFQATT and CDR2 SNEGSKA (reference sequence). Trimming stripped 3 bases from V and 7 bases from J, with 11 bases between. This clonotype was detected only a few times. Its antigen is unknown. Study conclusions and caveats: Weaker excess twin sharing was observed in beta out-of-frame sequences. Among out-of-frame alpha sequences shared by twins, low generation probability occurred in excess. Monozygotic twins shared more out-of-frame TCR alpha than recombination models predicted.

This same sample was also taken into another study, of yellow fever vaccine responses in identical twins.

The sequencing sample was made of memory (CD45RO+) T cells sorted from blood. This receptor was obtained from a young woman in good health. The chain combines TRBV20-1 with TRBJ2-3; no clear D gene. CDR3 sequence (DNA): TGCAGTGCTAGTATTCCAGCTAATACGCAGTATTTT. Translated: CSASIPANTQYF.